Presented here are 18 T cell receptor beta chains from one specimen sequenced in a study of regulatory T cells in long-lasting Graves disease (dated by TCRdb to about 2021). This specimen's time point label, interpreted: newly diagnosed GD, antithyroid drugs for less than 3 months. For both TCR sequencing and RNA sequencing, RNA was extracted from PBMCs in TRIzol. The method was multiplex PCR. The sequencer was an Illumina HiSeq 4000. TCR beta libraries were built with iRepertoire HTBI primers and Arm-PCR amplification of CDR3 regions. The raw public reads went through TCRdb reprocessing: fastp at Q25, MiXCR clone calling, in-frame beta chains kept. When rows share a CDR3 protein, they turn into one entry using the most common DNA and genes. The sample table contains approximately 440,000 distinct CDR3 sequences; only one count was recorded for 15% to 20% of them. Of the sample, 10% to 15% falls within the top ten clones.

Another study also made use of these data, one on T cells in Graves' hyperthyroidism and ophthalmopathy.

This specimen consisted of peripheral blood mononuclear cells (PBMCs), obtained at new diagnosis, from a patient treated with antithyroid drugs. Every receptor here comes from a man in his forties or fifties with Graves disease. Donor details come from another sample of the same person, matched by shared clones.

Turning to this clonotype: The limits of the CDR3 on the DNA are not certain, so only TCRdb's listed CDR3 is given. The J gene is TRBJ2-2, the V gene TRBV12-3 or TRBV12-4. The CDR3 is 15 residues long, ends included. The CDR3 reads CASNLAGLRAGELFF.

The chain is built from TRBV10-3 and TRBJ2-1; 14 bases map to TRBD2. CDR3 length: 19 amino acids. With 6 bases clipped from V and 8 bases from J, the junction kept 18 bases outside the gene matches. Germline V gene data show CDR1 as ENHRY and CDR2 as SYGVKD. CDR3 DNA sequence: TGTGCCATCAGCCCACAGGGGGTTTTGGGACTAGCGGGAGATCATGAGCAGTTCTTC. This encodes CAISPQGVLGLAGDHEQFF.

This clonotype was observed at least ten times. The gene calls are TRBV5-1 and TRBJ2-5, with D perhaps given as TRBD1 or TRBD2 (5 bases each). V gave up 4 bases and J gave up 5 bases, with 18 bases separating them. There are 15 residues in the CDR3. Germline V gene lookup returns CDR1 SGHRS and CDR2 YFSETQ. CDR3 nucleotide sequence: TGCGCCAGCAGCGTTTCCGGGACGCATGGGGAGACCCAGTACTTC. Translation gives CASSVSGTHGETQYF.

This clonotype was counted only a few times. The rearrangement uses TRBV11-2 and TRBJ2-3; 13 nucleotides match TRBD2. Germline assignment: CDR1 SGHAT and CDR2 FQNNGV. The J segment lost 14 bases and the V segment lost 4 bases, leaving 15 bases of the junction unmatched. This CDR3 has 16 residues. The CDR3 bases are TGTGCCAGCAGCTCGGGGGGACTAGCGGGATCCGGGAGGCTGTATTTT. It translates to CASSSGGLAGSGRLYF.

This clonotype was recorded at least ten times. The chain joins TRBV20-1 to TRBJ2-7, with TRBD2 as a possible D gene (5 bases). This CDR3 region has 15 residues. Trimming took 0 bases from V and 0 from J, leaving 12 bases between them. Germline V gene sequence: CDR1 DFQATT, CDR2 SNEGSKA (reference sequence). In DNA form, the CDR3 reads TGCAGTGCTAGAGATGATCGGGGAAACTCCTACGAGCAGTACTTC. It encodes CSARDDRGNSYEQYF.

The rearrangement links TRBV19 to TRBJ1-1; no clear D. Germline assignment: CDR1 LNHDA and CDR2 SQIVND (reference sequence). The CDR3 has 13 residues. Trimming removed 5 bases at V and 3 bases at J, with 10 bases between. The CDR3, as DNA: TGTGCCAGTAGTCATGTAAGTGACACTGAAGCTTTCTTT. Amino acid sequence: CASSHVSDTEAFF.

This clonotype was seen ten or more times. The gene calls are TRBV11-2 and TRBJ1-3; D unclear. The CDR3 is 14 residues long. In germline, CDR1 is SGHAT, CDR2 FQNNGV. The V gene lost 0 bases and the J gene lost 2 bases, with 5 bases spanning the gap. The CDR3 protein is CASSLDRTGNTIYF. Written as DNA, the CDR3 is TGTGCCAGCAGCTTAGATCGTACTGGAAACACCATATATTTT.

The chain links TRBV30 to TRBJ1-2, with TRBD1 identical over 9 bases. Looked up from germline, CDR1 is GTSNPN and CDR2 is SVGIG (reference sequence). V trimming: 3 bases; J trimming: 8 bases; junction bases outside the gene matches: 13. The CDR3 is made up of 15 amino acids. DNA of the CDR3: TGTGCCTGGAGCGCCCGAGGGACAGGGAAGGCCGGCTACACCTTC. Its protein product is CAWSARGTGKAGYTF.

This clonotype has a count of ten or more. The CDR3 protein is CASSYGTSGYNEQFF. CDR3 DNA sequence: TGTGCCAGCAGCTACGGGACTAGCGGGTACAATGAGCAGTTCTTC. J is TRBJ2-1 and V is TRBV7-6; 12 nucleotides align to TRBD2. Germline CDR1 reads SGHVS; CDR2 reads FNYEAQ. The CDR3 is 15 residues long. J was trimmed by 4 bases and V by 4 bases; bases with no gene match: 2.

The chain links TRBV7-9 to TRBJ2-1; 11 nucleotides agree with TRBD2. V lost 0 bases to trimming and J lost 1 base; unmatched junction nucleotides: 20. CDR1 and CDR2 from the germline V gene are SEHNR and FQNEAQ (reference sequence). The CDR3 runs to 23 residues. The CDR3 coding sequence is TGTGCCAGCAGCTTAGCGCGGCAGGAACGAACTAGCGGGAGAGAAGGGTCCTACAATGAGCAGTTCTTC. It is translated as CASSLARQERTSGREGSYNEQFF.

This clonotype was observed many times. The V call is TRBV28, the J call TRBJ2-7; 9 nucleotides agree with TRBD1. V gave up 6 bases and J gave up 4 bases; unmatched junction bases: 7. The germline gives CDR1 MDHEN, CDR2 SYDVKM. The CDR3 has 14 residues. The CDR3 is CASRDRDRVYEQYF. CDR3 coding DNA: TGTGCCAGCAGGGACCGGGACAGGGTTTACGAGCAGTACTTC. Full variable domain (missing parts from reference TRBV28 and TRBJ2-7): DVKVTQSSRYLVKRTGEKVFLECVQDMDHENMFWYRQDPGLGLRLIYFSYDVKMKEKGDIPEGYSVSREKKERFSLILESASTNQTSMYLCASRDRDRVYEQYFGPGTRLTVT.

J is TRBJ1-1 and V is TRBV29-1; D perhaps matches TRBD1 (6 bases). The CDR3 runs 12 residues. Trimming took off 7 bases at V and 4 bases at J, with 13 bases between the two ends. The germline CDR1 and CDR2 sequences are SQVTM and ANQGSEA. CDR3 loop: CSAGGGSTEAFF. The CDR3 DNA sequence: TGCAGCGCTGGAGGGGGGAGCACTGAAGCTTTCTTT.

This clonotype has at least ten counts. The CDR3 coding sequence is TGTGCCAGCAGTTTATCACAGATCTCTGGAAACACCATATATTTT. It specifies CASSLSQISGNTIYF. V is TRBV12-3 or TRBV12-4 and J is TRBJ1-3; D unclear. The V end was cut by 2 bases, the J end by 0 bases, with 8 bases between. This CDR3 spans 15 amino acids.

This clonotype turned up a few times. This sequence joins TRBV20-1 and TRBJ1-5, with 8 bases aligning to TRBD1. Unmatched junction bases numbered 7, after V lost 7 bases and J lost 5 bases. The CDR3 extends over 13 amino acids. Per the germline V gene, CDR1 is DFQATT and CDR2 is SNEGSKA (reference sequence). The CDR3 here is CSVGRQGYQPQHF. In nucleotides, the CDR3 is TGCAGTGTAGGCCGACAGGGGTATCAGCCCCAGCATTTT.

This clonotype came up many times. The CDR3 region is CASSPRTSRKNTEAFF. The DNA for the CDR3 is TGTGCCAGCAGTCCCCGAACAAGTAGGAAGAACACTGAAGCTTTCTTT. The J gene is TRBJ1-1, the V gene TRBV27; D not resolved. CDR1 is MNHEY, CDR2 SMNVEV, per germline (reference sequence). The CDR3 runs to 16 residues. Trimming stripped 5 bases from V and 1 base from J, with 17 bases between.

This chain links TRBV6-1 with TRBJ2-7; 8 positions match TRBD1. Germline-derived CDR1 and CDR2 are MNHNS and SASEGT. V trimming: 7 bases; J trimming: 0 bases; junction bases outside the gene matches: 5. The CDR3 covers 14 residues. The CDR3 DNA is TGTGCCAGCAACCGGGACAGGTCCTCCTACGAGCAGTACTTC. As protein: CASNRDRSSYEQYF.

This clonotype has at least ten counts. V is TRBV20-1 and J is TRBJ2-1; the match to TRBD2 covers 7 bases. Germline trimming cut 2 bases from V and 3 bases from J; bases unmatched to any gene: 4. CDR3 size: 14 residues. CDR1 and CDR2 (germline): DFQATT, SNEGSKA (reference sequence). CDR3 region: CSARQGLNYNEQFF. The DNA for the CDR3 is TGCAGTGCTAGACAGGGACTAAACTACAATGAGCAGTTCTTC.

This clonotype was counted ten times or more. The V call is TRBV20-1, the J call TRBJ2-1, with 7 bases aligning to TRBD1. CDR3 size: 12 residues. Per the germline V gene, CDR1 is DFQATT and CDR2 is SNEGSKA (reference sequence). V lost 4 bases, J lost 8 bases, and 5 bases stayed unmatched. The CDR3 here is CSAKQGQDEQFF. The CDR3 bases are TGCAGTGCTAAACAGGGGCAGGATGAGCAGTTCTTC.